These T cell receptor beta chains were read from a single sample in a study of cytomegalovirus exposure and HLA in healthy donors. Some clones are missing from TCRdb's copy, which holds only in-frame ones; the method was immunoSEQ multiplex PCR. The sample totals about 130,000 clones. Sequencing input: PBMCs. All receptors come from a man between 40 and 49 years old in good health and CMV-seronegative. The CDR3 runs from the conserved cysteine through the conserved F or W. Each record gives: V gene, D gene, J gene, CDR3 DNA, CDR3 protein. The D gene is left open where the match is weak.

v_gene: TRBV7-8; d_gene: TRBD1; j_gene: TRBJ1-5; CDR3nt: TGTGCCAGCTCCCAATGGGACAGGGGTGGTCAGCCCCAGCATTTT; CDR3aa: CASSQWDRGGQPQHF
v_gene: TRBV7-3; d_gene: NA; j_gene: TRBJ1-3; CDR3nt: TGTGCCAGCAGTCCCGGGAGCTCTGGAAACACCATATATTTT; CDR3aa: CASSPGSSGNTIYF
v_gene: TRBV5-1; d_gene: NA; j_gene: TRBJ1-1; CDR3nt: TGCGCCAGCAGCGTGGCCGGGATGACGAACACTGAAGCTTTCTTT; CDR3aa: CASSVAGMTNTEAFF
v_gene: TRBV11-2; d_gene: TRBD1; j_gene: TRBJ2-5; CDR3nt: TGTGCCAGCAGCTCGGGACAGGGGATTCTAGAGACCCAGTACTTC; CDR3aa: CASSSGQGILETQYF
v_gene: TRBV11-2; d_gene: NA; j_gene: TRBJ1-1; CDR3nt: TGTGCCAGCAGCTTAGGTCGCGGGCCCACTGAAGCTTTCTTT; CDR3aa: CASSLGRGPTEAFF
v_gene: TRBV2; d_gene: NA; j_gene: TRBJ1-5; CDR3nt: TGTGCCAGCAGTGAACAGGGGAATCAGCCCCAGCATTTT; CDR3aa: CASSEQGNQPQHF
v_gene: TRBV10-3; d_gene: TRBD1; j_gene: TRBJ1-5; CDR3nt: TGTGCCATCAGTGAGTCATACAGGGGGGGGAATCAGCCCCAGCATTTT; CDR3aa: CAISESYRGGNQPQHF
v_gene: TRBV5-4; d_gene: TRBD2; j_gene: TRBJ2-1; CDR3nt: TGTGCCAGCAGCTTGGATCTAGCGGGGTACAATGAGCAGTTCTTC; CDR3aa: CASSLDLAGYNEQFF
v_gene: TRBV5-1; d_gene: TRBD1; j_gene: TRBJ1-4; CDR3nt: TGCGCCAGCAGCTTGGGACAGGGCGGCGAAAAACTGTTTTTT; CDR3aa: CASSLGQGGEKLFF
v_gene: TRBV5-1; d_gene: TRBD1; j_gene: TRBJ1-1; CDR3nt: TGCGCCAGCAGCTCTGGACAGGGGGCAACTGAAGCTTTCTTT; CDR3aa: CASSSGQGATEAFF
v_gene: TRBV5-1; d_gene: NA; j_gene: TRBJ2-2; CDR3nt: TGCGCCAGCAGCGGAACTAGGAACACCGGGGAGCTGTTTTTT; CDR3aa: CASSGTRNTGELFF
v_gene: TRBV27; d_gene: TRBD2; j_gene: TRBJ2-1; CDR3nt: TGTGCCAGCAGGTTGGCGGGGGGTAATGAGCAGTTCTTC; CDR3aa: CASRLAGGNEQFF
v_gene: TRBV13; d_gene: NA; j_gene: TRBJ2-7; CDR3nt: TGTGCCAGCAGCATGAGACAGGCCCTACCCTACGAGCAGTACTTC; CDR3aa: CASSMRQALPYEQYF
v_gene: TRBV4-2; d_gene: NA; j_gene: TRBJ2-2; CDR3nt: TGTGCCAGCAGCCAAGAGGGCCCTAGCAGAACCGGGGAGCTGTTTTTT; CDR3aa: CASSQEGPSRTGELFF
v_gene: TRBV10-3; d_gene: TRBD2; j_gene: TRBJ2-4; CDR3nt: TGTGCCATCAGTGAGTCTGAGACTAGCGGAGCCAAAAACATTCAGTACTTC; CDR3aa: CAISESETSGAKNIQYF
v_gene: TRBV6-6; d_gene: NA; j_gene: TRBJ2-1; CDR3nt: TGTGCCAGCAGTCCCGGGACACTTATCGATGAGCAGTTCTTC; CDR3aa: CASSPGTLIDEQFF
v_gene: TRBV6-5; d_gene: TRBD1; j_gene: TRBJ2-1; CDR3nt: TGTGCCACCAGGGGGACAGGGCGCTACAATGAGCAGTTCTTC; CDR3aa: CATRGTGRYNEQFF
v_gene: TRBV5-1; d_gene: NA; j_gene: TRBJ1-4; CDR3nt: TGCGCCAGCAGCTGGGAGGGATTGGATGAAAAACTGTTTTTT; CDR3aa: CASSWEGLDEKLFF
v_gene: TRBV28; d_gene: NA; j_gene: TRBJ2-5; CDR3nt: TGTGCCAGCAACGGTCTAGAGACCCAGTACTTC; CDR3aa: CASNGLETQYF
v_gene: TRBV2; d_gene: NA; j_gene: TRBJ2-5; CDR3nt: TGTGCCAGCAGTGGTCTGGAGACCCAGTACTTC; CDR3aa: CASSGLETQYF
v_gene: TRBV6-1; d_gene: TRBD2; j_gene: TRBJ2-1; CDR3nt: TGTGCCAGCAGAAGTCAGCGGGAGGGGTGGAATGAGCAGTTCTTC; CDR3aa: CASRSQREGWNEQFF
v_gene: TRBV6-4; d_gene: NA; j_gene: TRBJ2-3; CDR3nt: TGTGCCAGCAGTGACACCGGGTCCGTCGATACGCAGTATTTT; CDR3aa: CASSDTGSVDTQYF
v_gene: TRBV5-1; d_gene: TRBD1; j_gene: TRBJ1-2; CDR3nt: TGCGCCAGCAGCTTGCAAGGGGGCGGAGGAGGCTACACCTTC; CDR3aa: CASSLQGGGGGYTF
v_gene: TRBV6-5; d_gene: TRBD1; j_gene: TRBJ1-1; CDR3nt: TGTGCCAGCATTCCGACAGGGGGGAACACTGAAGCTTTCTTT; CDR3aa: CASIPTGGNTEAFF
v_gene: TRBV4-3; d_gene: TRBD1; j_gene: TRBJ2-6; CDR3nt: TGCGCCAGCAGCCAAGATCAGGGGGCTGGGGCCAACGTCCTGACTTTC; CDR3aa: CASSQDQGAGANVLTF
v_gene: TRBV6-5; d_gene: TRBD2; j_gene: TRBJ2-7; CDR3nt: TGTGCCAGCAGATCGCTAGCGGGAGGGACCTACGAGCAGTACTTC; CDR3aa: CASRSLAGGTYEQYF
v_gene: TRBV20-1; d_gene: NA; j_gene: TRBJ2-1; CDR3nt: TGCAGTGCTACGACAGGAGATGAGCAGTTCTTC; CDR3aa: CSATTGDEQFF